These T cell receptor beta chains were read from a single sample in a study of blood T cell repertoires in COVID-19. Here immunoSEQ multiplex PCR was the method, and the copy in TCRdb shows in-frame clones only, minus some. The sample lists 130,000 to 150,000 clones, 75% to 85% seen once, with roughly 7.7% in the top ten. The sequencing input was peripheral blood. All receptors come from a human donor with acute or convalescent COVID-19. The donor label of this sample is uncertain. The CDR3 runs from the conserved cysteine through the conserved F or W. D genes are given only for firm matches. The size field is filled for only some rows; it gives once, few, many or a size class.

d_call clone_size j_call cdr3_length v_call cdr3_nt cdr3_aa
. . TRBJ2-2 16 TRBV5-1 TGCGCCAGCAGCTTGGAACCTAGCGAAGGCACCGGGGAGCTGTTTTTT CASSLEPSEGTGELFF
. . TRBJ1-1 14 TRBV4-1 TGCGCCAGCAGCCGTCGACAGGAGAACACTGAAGCTTTCTTT CASSRRQENTEAFF
. . TRBJ1-1 13 TRBV7-9 TGTGCCATCCAGGGCGGACAGAACACTGAAGCTTTCTTT CAIQGGQNTEAFF
. . TRBJ1-5 14 TRBV4-1 TGCGCCAGCAGCCAAGGGGCCCCTTCAGCACCCCAGCATTTT CASSQGAPSAPQHF
. many TRBJ1-5 16 TRBV3-1/TRBV3-2 TGTGCCAGCAGCCAAGGAGGGCCTACGAGCAATCAGCCCCAGCATTTT CASSQGGPTSNQPQHF
. . TRBJ2-6 15 TRBV3-1/TRBV3-2 TGTGCCAGCAGCCTGGACAGACCTGGGGCCAACGTCCTGACTTTC CASSLDRPGANVLTF
. . TRBJ1-1 13 TRBV27 TGTGCCAGCAGTTTATACGGAGACACTGAAGCTTTCTTT CASSLYGDTEAFF
. . TRBJ1-6 15 TRBV7-8 TGTGCCAGCAGCTTCTCCGGGCGGGGGAATTCACCCCTCCACTTT CASSFSGRGNSPLHF
. . TRBJ2-7 13 TRBV6-1 TGTGCCAGCAGTGAAGATCCGGGAAGCGAGCAGTACTTC CASSEDPGSEQYF
. . TRBJ1-1 14 TRBV19 TGTGCCAGTAGCTCCTCGAGAGGGAACACTGAAGCTTTCTTT CASSSSRGNTEAFF
TRBD1 . TRBJ2-1 16 TRBV3-1/TRBV3-2 TGTGCCAGCAGCCAAGTCGGACAGGTCCTAATGAATGAGCAGTTCTTC CASSQVGQVLMNEQFF
. . TRBJ2-5 14 TRBV5-4 TGTGCCAGCAGCTTGGGGACAGAGAGGGAGACCCAGTACTTC CASSLGTERETQYF
TRBD1 . TRBJ1-1 15 TRBV27 TGTGCCAGCAGTTGGTCCGGGACAGGGCGGACTGAAGCTTTCTTT CASSWSGTGRTEAFF
TRBD2 . TRBJ2-1 14 TRBV9 TGTGCCAGCAGCGTCGGACTAGCGGGGGGAGAGCAGTTCTTC CASSVGLAGGEQFF
. . TRBJ2-3 12 TRBV12-3/TRBV12-4 TGTGCCAGCAACCCAGGGTCAGATACGCAGTATTTT CASNPGSDTQYF
. . TRBJ1-1 14 TRBV19 TGTGCCAGTACCCCTGGACTTGCGAACACTGAAGCTTTCTTT CASTPGLANTEAFF
. . TRBJ1-1 15 TRBV5-4 TGTGCCAGCAGCTTGGTTGGAGGCGGCGACACTGAAGCTTTCTTT CASSLVGGGDTEAFF
TRBD1 . TRBJ2-6 20 TRBV6-2/TRBV6-3 TGTGCCAGCAGTTACGCCCCCCGGGACAGGGGGCGCGCAGGGGCCAACGTCCTGACTTTC CASSYAPRDRGRAGANVLTF
TRBD1 few TRBJ2-7 14 TRBV9 TGTGCCAGCAGCGTGCGGACAGGCTTCTACGAGCAGTACTTC CASSVRTGFYEQYF
TRBD1 . TRBJ1-5 15 TRBV7-9 TGTGCCAGCAGCTTTGGACAGGGGAGCAATCAGCCCCAGCATTTT CASSFGQGSNQPQHF
. . TRBJ1-1 15 TRBV24-1 TGTGCCACCAGTGCCGCGGGGGTGGAGGGCACTGAAGCTTTCTTT CATSAAGVEGTEAFF
. . TRBJ1-1 14 TRBV5-1 TGCGCCAGCAGACGGACAACCATGAACACTGAAGCTTTCTTT CASRRTTMNTEAFF
. . TRBJ1-1 15 TRBV9 TGTGCCAGCAGCACCCACAACGGGGGGATAACTGAAGCTTTCTTT CASSTHNGGITEAFF
. . TRBJ2-1 13 TRBV15 TGTGCCACCAGCAGAGATGGACTGGGTGAGCAGTTCTTC CATSRDGLGEQFF
TRBD1 . TRBJ1-3 15 TRBV5-1 TGCGCCAGCAGCTTGGGGGACAGGGTCGGAAACACCATATATTTT CASSLGDRVGNTIYF
TRBD2 . TRBJ2-3 17 TRBV11-2 TGTGCCAGCAGCCTCGGGACTAGCGGGGGGAGGACAGATACGCAGTATTTT CASSLGTSGGRTDTQYF
. . TRBJ2-3 16 TRBV9 TGTGCCAGCAGCCCCCGGGGTAGCGGTCCGACTTATACGCAGTATTTT CASSPRGSGPTYTQYF
TRBD1 . TRBJ2-7 14 TRBV19 TGTGCCAGTAGTATTGACGGGACAGTTTACGAGCAGTACTTC CASSIDGTVYEQYF